These 8 T cell receptor beta chains were all obtained from the same sample, sequenced in a study of blood T cells in healthy people across ages. Then a second PCR, running roughly 7 to 12 cycles, was carried out with a sample-barcoded 5' primer and a J-beta primer mix. TCRdb re-called the 5' RACE reads through MiXCR, storing one row per CDR3 protein. The repertoire holds 920,000 or so distinct CDR3 sequences, with 40% to 45% as singletons. Source material: blood. These receptors came from a woman aged 60-75 years in good health.

This clonotype was counted once. V is TRBV12-3 or TRBV12-4 and J is TRBJ1-1; no clear D gene. Deletions cut 3 bases from V and 1 base from J, with 9 bases between. The CDR3 runs to 14 residues. DNA of the CDR3: TGTGCCAGCAGTTTCAATAGCCCGAACACTGAAGCTTTCTTT. Amino acid sequence: CASSFNSPNTEAFF.

The chain couples TRBV9 to TRBJ2-3; D gene uncertain. The V and J ends lost 3 bases and 5 bases respectively, with 25 bases between them. In germline, CDR1 is SGDLS, CDR2 YYNGEE. The CDR3 is 18 amino acids. CDR3 sequence: CASSGAPVDPEIGDTQYF. CDR3 coding DNA: TGTGCCAGCAGCGGCGCCCCTGTTGATCCGGAGATAGGAGATACGCAGTATTTT.

The genes are TRBV4-2 and TRBJ1-2; 7 bases fit TRBD1. The CDR3 has 15 residues. Germline CDR1 LGHNA, CDR2 YNFKEQ. V lost 1 base to trimming and J lost 7 bases; unmatched junction nucleotides: 9. The CDR3 protein is CASSQGPDREFGYTF. The CDR3 region has the DNA TGTGCCAGCAGCCAAGGTCCCGACAGGGAGTTTGGCTACACCTTC.

CDR3 DNA sequence: TGTGCCAGCAGTGTTATGCTAGCGATTATTACAGATACGCAGTATTTT. Protein: CASSVMLAIITDTQYF. J is TRBJ2-3 and V is TRBV2; a possible D gene is TRBD2 (6 bases). This CDR3 has 16 residues. With 4 bases removed from V and 3 bases from J, the gap between germline ends came to 17 bases. Looked up from germline, CDR1 is SNHLY and CDR2 is FYNNEI.

The chain links TRBV4-1 to TRBJ2-3; D remains ambiguous. V lost 0 bases to trimming and J lost 1 base, with 8 bases between them. CDR1 is MGHRA, CDR2 YSYEKL, per germline. The CDR3 runs to 15 residues. The CDR3 loop is CASSQDSAGTDTQYF. CDR3 bases: TGCGCCAGCAGCCAAGATTCCGCTGGCACAGATACGCAGTATTTT.

The gene calls are TRBV9 and TRBJ1-2, with 7 bases fitting TRBD1. V trimming: 4 bases; J trimming: 4 bases; junction bases outside the gene matches: 16. Germline V gene data show CDR1 as SGDLS and CDR2 as YYNGEE. The CDR3 has 17 residues. The CDR3 bases are TGTGCCAGCAGCCCGAACACAGGGGACCTAATTGGCTATGGCTACACCTTC. Translating it yields CASSPNTGDLIGYGYTF.

A few counts support this clonotype. This chain uses TRBV20-1 with TRBJ2-1, with D possibly TRBD2 on 7 matching bases. Germline loops: CDR1 DFQATT, CDR2 SNEGSKA (reference sequence). The CDR3 loop spans 15 amino acids. Trimming left V 7 bases short and J 7 bases short, with 23 bases between. In nucleotides, the CDR3 is TGCAGTGGGGTCGGGGGGCGGGAGAAACTGAATGAGCAGTTCTTC. Protein product: CSGVGGREKLNEQFF.

This clonotype was counted many times. This chain connects TRBV7-2 to TRBJ2-3; 9 bases line up with TRBD2. Germline values: CDR1 SGHTA, CDR2 FQGNSA. The length of the CDR3 is 17 residues. V trimming: 3 bases; J trimming: 2 bases; junction bases outside the gene matches: 9. CDR3 in amino acids: CASSLGGAGGYTDTQYF. In DNA, the CDR3 is TGTGCCAGCAGCTTGGGCGGTGCGGGAGGGTACACAGATACGCAGTATTTT.